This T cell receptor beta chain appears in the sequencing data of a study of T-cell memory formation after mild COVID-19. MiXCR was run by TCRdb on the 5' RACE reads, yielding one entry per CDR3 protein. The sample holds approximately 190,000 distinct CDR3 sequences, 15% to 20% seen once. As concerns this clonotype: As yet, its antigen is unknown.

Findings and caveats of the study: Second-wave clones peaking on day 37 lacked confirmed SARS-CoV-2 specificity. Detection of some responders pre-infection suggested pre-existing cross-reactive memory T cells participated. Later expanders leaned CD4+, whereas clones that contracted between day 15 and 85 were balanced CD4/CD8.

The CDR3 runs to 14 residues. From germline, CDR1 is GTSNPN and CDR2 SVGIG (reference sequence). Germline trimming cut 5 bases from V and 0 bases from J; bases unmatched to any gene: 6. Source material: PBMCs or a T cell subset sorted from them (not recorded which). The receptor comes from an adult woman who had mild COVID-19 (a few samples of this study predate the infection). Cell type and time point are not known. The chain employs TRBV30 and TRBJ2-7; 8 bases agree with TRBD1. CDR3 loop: CAWGGQVSSYEQYF. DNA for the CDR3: TGTGCCTGGGGGGGACAGGTCAGCTCCTACGAGCAGTACTTC.